This T cell receptor (beta chain) emerged from a study of cytomegalovirus exposure and HLA in healthy donors. The study's findings and limits: Reports indicated that the classifier achieved high specificity and sensitivity in diagnosing cytomegalovirus status. A subsequent analysis found that TCR clusters from the first cohort also tended to co-occur in the roughly 120 validation repertoires, with approximately 94% of cluster scores above 0. The study flagged about 150 TCR beta chains as cytomegalovirus-associated.

The donors were part of the 120-subject validation cohort, which stood apart from the approximately 640-subject first cohort. The repertoire was sequenced with immunoSEQ multiplex PCR; TCRdb's copy has only in-frame clones and lacks some. The sample includes approximately 180,000 clones, more than 70% of them seen just once. A note on this clone: Its matching antigen is unknown.

This CDR3 comprises 17 residues. With V trimmed by 4 bases and J by 5 bases, 11 bases remained unmatched. The V gene's germline CDR1 is MGHDK and CDR2 SYGVNS. The chain employs TRBV25-1 and TRBJ2-5, with 12 positions matching TRBD1. The TCR sequence derives from a young woman in good health and CMV-seronegative. The sequenced sample was PBMCs. The CDR3 here is CASSGGPGQGAAETQYF. DNA for the CDR3: TGTGCCAGCAGTGGGGGGCCGGGACAGGGGGCTGCGGAGACCCAGTACTTC.